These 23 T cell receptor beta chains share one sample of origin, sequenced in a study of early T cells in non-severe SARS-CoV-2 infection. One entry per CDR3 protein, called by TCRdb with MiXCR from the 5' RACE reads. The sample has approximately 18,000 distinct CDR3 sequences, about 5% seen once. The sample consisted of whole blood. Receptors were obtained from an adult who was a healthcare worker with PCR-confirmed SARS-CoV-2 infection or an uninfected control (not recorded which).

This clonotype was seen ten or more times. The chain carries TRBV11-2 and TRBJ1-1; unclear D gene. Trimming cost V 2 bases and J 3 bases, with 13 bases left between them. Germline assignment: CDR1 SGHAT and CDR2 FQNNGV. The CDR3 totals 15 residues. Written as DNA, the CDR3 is TGTGCCAGCAGCTTAAGGTTCGCGGGAGACACTGAAGCTTTCTTT. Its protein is CASSLRFAGDTEAFF.

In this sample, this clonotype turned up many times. As DNA, the CDR3 is TGTGCCAGTAGTGACGGACAGGGGATGAAAGGGGCCAACGTCCTGACTTTC. Translation: CASSDGQGMKGANVLTF. The chain couples TRBV19 to TRBJ2-6, with 9 bases lining up with TRBD1. This CDR3 is 17 amino acids long. CDR1 is LNHDA and CDR2 is SQIVND in the germline V gene (reference sequence). Germline trimming cut 5 bases from V and 4 bases from J; bases unmatched to any gene: 9.

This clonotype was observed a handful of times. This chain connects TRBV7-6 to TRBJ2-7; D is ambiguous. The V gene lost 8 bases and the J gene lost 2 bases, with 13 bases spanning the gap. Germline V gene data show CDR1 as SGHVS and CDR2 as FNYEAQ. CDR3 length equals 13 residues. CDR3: CASGPDGTYEQYF. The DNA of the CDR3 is TGTGCCAGCGGCCCGGACGGAACCTACGAGCAGTACTTC.

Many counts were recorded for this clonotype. The CDR3 spells CASSMAAGSGANVLTF. The CDR3 DNA follows: TGTGCCAGTAGTATGGCAGCCGGCTCTGGGGCCAACGTCCTGACTTTC. The chain couples TRBV19 to TRBJ2-6; D is unresolved. Germline CDR1 LNHDA, CDR2 SQIVND (reference sequence). Trimming cost V 3 bases and J 0 bases, with 9 bases left between them. There are 16 residues in the CDR3.

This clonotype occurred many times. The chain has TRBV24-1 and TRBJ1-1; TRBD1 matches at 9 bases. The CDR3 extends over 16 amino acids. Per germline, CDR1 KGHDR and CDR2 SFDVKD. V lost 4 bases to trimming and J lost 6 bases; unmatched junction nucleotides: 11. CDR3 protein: CATSDPRQGERAEAFF. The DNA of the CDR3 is TGTGCCACCAGTGACCCCCGACAGGGGGAAAGGGCTGAAGCTTTCTTT.

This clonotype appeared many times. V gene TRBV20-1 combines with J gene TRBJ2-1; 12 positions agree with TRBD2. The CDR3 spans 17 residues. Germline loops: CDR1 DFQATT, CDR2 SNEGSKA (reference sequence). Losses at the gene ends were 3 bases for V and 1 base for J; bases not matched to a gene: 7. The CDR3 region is CSASGTSGQGSYNEQFF. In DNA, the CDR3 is TGCAGTGCTAGCGGGACTAGCGGGCAGGGGTCCTACAATGAGCAGTTCTTC.

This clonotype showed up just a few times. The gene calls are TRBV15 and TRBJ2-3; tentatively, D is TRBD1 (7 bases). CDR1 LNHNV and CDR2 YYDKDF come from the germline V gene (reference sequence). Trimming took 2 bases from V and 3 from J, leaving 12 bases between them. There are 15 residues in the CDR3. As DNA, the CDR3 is TGTGCCACCAGCAGACAGGGGGGCCAAACAGATACGCAGTATTTT. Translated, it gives CATSRQGGQTDTQYF.

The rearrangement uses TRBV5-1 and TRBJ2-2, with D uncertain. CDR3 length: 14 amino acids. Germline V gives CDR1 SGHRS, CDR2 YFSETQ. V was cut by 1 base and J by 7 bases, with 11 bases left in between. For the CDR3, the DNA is TGCGCCAGCAGCTTGCATCGGAGTGGCGGGGAGCTGTTTTTT. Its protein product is CASSLHRSGGELFF.

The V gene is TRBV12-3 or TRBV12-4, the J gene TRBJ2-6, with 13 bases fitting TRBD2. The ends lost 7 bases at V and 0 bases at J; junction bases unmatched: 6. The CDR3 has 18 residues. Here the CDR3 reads CASTPRLAGGSGANVLTF. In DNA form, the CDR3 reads TGTGCCAGCACCCCTCGACTAGCGGGAGGCTCTGGGGCCAACGTCCTGACTTTC.

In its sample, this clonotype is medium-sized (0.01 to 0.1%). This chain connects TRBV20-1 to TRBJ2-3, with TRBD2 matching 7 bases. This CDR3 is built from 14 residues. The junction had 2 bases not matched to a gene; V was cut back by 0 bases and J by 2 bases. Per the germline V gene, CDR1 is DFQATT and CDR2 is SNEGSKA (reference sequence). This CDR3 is CSARDGGTTDTQYF. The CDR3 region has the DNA TGCAGTGCTAGAGACGGGGGGACCACAGATACGCAGTATTTT.

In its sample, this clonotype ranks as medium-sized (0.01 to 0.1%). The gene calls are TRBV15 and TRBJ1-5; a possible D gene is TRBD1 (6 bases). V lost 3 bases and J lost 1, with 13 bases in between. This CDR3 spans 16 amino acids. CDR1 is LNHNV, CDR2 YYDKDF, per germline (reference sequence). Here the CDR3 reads CATSSFRGESNQPQHF. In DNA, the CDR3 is TGTGCCACCAGCAGCTTCAGGGGAGAGAGCAATCAGCCCCAGCATTTT.

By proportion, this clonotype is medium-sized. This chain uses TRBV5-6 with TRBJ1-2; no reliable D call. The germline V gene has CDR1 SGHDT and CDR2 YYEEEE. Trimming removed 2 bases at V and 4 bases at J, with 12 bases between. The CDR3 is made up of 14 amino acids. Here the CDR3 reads CASSLVSHAYGYTF. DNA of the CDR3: TGTGCCAGCAGCTTAGTCAGTCACGCCTATGGCTACACCTTC.

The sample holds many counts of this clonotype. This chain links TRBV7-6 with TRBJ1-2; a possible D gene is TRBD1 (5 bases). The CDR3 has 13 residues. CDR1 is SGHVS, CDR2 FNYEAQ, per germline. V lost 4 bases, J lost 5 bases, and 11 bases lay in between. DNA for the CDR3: TGTGCCAGCAGCTCAAGGGGAGGGTATGGCTACACCTTC. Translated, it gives CASSSRGGYGYTF.

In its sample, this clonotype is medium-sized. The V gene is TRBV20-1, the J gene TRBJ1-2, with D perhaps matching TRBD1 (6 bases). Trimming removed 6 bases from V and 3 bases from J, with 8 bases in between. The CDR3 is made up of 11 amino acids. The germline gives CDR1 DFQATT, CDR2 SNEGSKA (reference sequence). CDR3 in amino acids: CSANRDYGYTF. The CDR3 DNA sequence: TGCAGTGCCAACAGGGACTATGGCTACACCTTC.

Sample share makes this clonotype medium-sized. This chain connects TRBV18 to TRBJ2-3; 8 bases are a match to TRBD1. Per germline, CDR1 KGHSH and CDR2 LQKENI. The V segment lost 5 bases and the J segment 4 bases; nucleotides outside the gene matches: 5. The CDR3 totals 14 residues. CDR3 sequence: CASSTRDRSDTQYF. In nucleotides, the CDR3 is TGTGCCAGCTCAACAAGGGACAGGTCAGATACGCAGTATTTT.

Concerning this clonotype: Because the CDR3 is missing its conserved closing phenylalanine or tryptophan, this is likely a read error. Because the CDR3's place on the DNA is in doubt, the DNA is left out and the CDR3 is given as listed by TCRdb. CDR3 sequence: CASSPLPS. The chain has TRBV5-1 and TRBJ2-7; TRBD1, as called in the table, went unchecked against the DNA. Germline CDR1 and CDR2: SGHRS and YFSETQ. The CDR3 totals 8 residues, both ends included.

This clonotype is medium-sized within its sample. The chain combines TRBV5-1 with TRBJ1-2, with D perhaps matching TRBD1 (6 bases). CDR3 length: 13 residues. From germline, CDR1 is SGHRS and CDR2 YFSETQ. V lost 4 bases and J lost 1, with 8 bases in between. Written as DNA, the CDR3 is TGCGCCAGCAGCCCGGGACATAACTATGGCTACACCTTC. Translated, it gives CASSPGHNYGYTF.

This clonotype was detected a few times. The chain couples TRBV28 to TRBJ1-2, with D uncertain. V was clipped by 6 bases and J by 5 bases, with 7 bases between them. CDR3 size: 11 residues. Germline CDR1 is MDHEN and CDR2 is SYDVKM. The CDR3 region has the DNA TGTGCCAGCAGCCTACAGTATGGCTACACCTTC. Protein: CASSLQYGYTF.

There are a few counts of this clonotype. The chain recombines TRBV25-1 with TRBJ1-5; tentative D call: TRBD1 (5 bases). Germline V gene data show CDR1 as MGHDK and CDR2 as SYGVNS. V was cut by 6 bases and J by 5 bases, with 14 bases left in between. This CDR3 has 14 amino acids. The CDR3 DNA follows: TGTGCCAGCAGCGGGGGGAGGGTAGATCAGCCCCAGCATTTT. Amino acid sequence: CASSGGRVDQPQHF.

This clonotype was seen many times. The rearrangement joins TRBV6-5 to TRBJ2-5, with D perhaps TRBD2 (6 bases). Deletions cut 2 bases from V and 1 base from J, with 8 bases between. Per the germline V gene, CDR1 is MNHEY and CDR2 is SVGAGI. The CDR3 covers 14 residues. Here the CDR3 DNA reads TGTGCCAGCAGTTACGGGGGGTTCCAAGAGACCCAGTACTTC. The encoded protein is CASSYGGFQETQYF.

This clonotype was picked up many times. CDR3: CASRPPGKGNYGYTF. CDR3 coding DNA: TGTGCCAGCAGACCACCAGGGAAAGGCAACTATGGCTACACCTTC. V and J are TRBV7-9 and TRBJ1-2; maybe TRBD1 (5 bases). Germline CDR1 and CDR2: SEHNR and FQNEAQ (reference sequence). With 6 bases removed from V and 2 bases from J, the gap between germline ends came to 16 bases. The CDR3 totals 15 residues.

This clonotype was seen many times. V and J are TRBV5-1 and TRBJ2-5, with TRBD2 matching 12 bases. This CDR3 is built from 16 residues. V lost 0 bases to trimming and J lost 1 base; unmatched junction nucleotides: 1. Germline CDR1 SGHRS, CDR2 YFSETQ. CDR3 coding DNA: TGCGCCAGCAGCTTGGCACTAGCGGGAGGCCAAGAGACCCAGTACTTC. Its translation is CASSLALAGGQETQYF. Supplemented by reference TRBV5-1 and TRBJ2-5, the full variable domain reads KAGVTQTPRYLIKTRGQQVTLSCSPISGHRSVSWYQQTPGQGLQFLFEYFSETQRNKGNFPGRFSGRQFSNSRSEMNVSTLELGDSALYLCASSLALAGGQETQYFGPGTRLLVL.

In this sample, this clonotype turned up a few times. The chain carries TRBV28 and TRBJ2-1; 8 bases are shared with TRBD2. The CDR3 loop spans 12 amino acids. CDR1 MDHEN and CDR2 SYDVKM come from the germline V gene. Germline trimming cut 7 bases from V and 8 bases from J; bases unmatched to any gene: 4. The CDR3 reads CASTGTRYEQFF. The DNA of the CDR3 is TGTGCCAGCACCGGGACTAGATATGAGCAGTTCTTC.